The T cell receptor beta chain described here comes from a study of early stage breast cancer tumors. Regarding the study as a whole: Compared with adjacent normal breast, tumors showed about 2.4-fold denser, more clonal T cells.

As regards this clone: Its antigen is unknown.

Each sample had two DNA replicates, 0.5 ug blood or around 1.6 ug tissue. Method: immunoSEQ multiplex PCR; TCRdb's copy keeps in-frame clones and lacks some. The data show approximately 30,000 clones, more than 80% seen once. With 3 bases removed from V and 2 bases from J, the gap between germline ends came to 13 bases. Germline V gene lookup returns CDR1 SGHTA and CDR2 FQGNSA. This CDR3 is 15 amino acids long. Sample: blood. The rearrangement links TRBV7-2 to TRBJ1-2, with TRBD1 as a possible D gene (5 bases). This receptor was identified in a person between 60 and 70 years old with breast cancer. In DNA form, the CDR3 reads TGTGCCAGCAGCTTCCTCCTTGGGGGGAACTATGGCTACACCTTC. This encodes CASSFLLGGNYGYTF. The variable domain in full, with the rest retrieved from reference TRBV7-2 and TRBJ1-2, is GAGVSQSPSNKVTEKGKDVELRCDPISGHTALYWYRQSLGQGLEFLIYFQGNSAPDKSGLPSDRFSAERTGGSVSTLTIQRTQQEDSAVYLCASSFLLGGNYGYTFGSGTRLTVV.